A selection of T cell receptor beta chains follows, all from one sample in a study of T cell responses to AZD1222 COVID-19 vaccine. The data were produced by immunoSEQ multiplex PCR, yet TCRdb's version contains in-frame clones alone and is incomplete. The data contain about 150,000 clones, 80% to 95% of them singletons. Material: peripheral blood, obtained 28 days after the second AZD1222 dose. The source of these receptors is an adult who received the AZD1222 COVID-19 vaccine. The CDR3 runs from the conserved cysteine through the conserved F or W. Each record gives: V gene, J gene, clone size, D gene, CDR3 protein, CDR3 DNA. A D gene is named only where the DNA matches it firmly. Rows may omit the clone size; those that give it use once, few, many or a size class.

TRBV18,TRBJ2-2,.,TRBD1,CASSPGTGNTGELFF,TGTGCCAGCTCACCCGGGACAGGGAACACCGGGGAGCTGTTTTTT
TRBV24-1,TRBJ2-7,.,TRBD1,CATSEAQGGPNNYEQYF,TGTGCCACCAGTGAAGCACAGGGGGGACCCAATAACTACGAGCAGTACTTC
TRBV19,TRBJ1-6,.,.,CASSISRRGGSPLHF,TGTGCCAGTAGTATTTCTCGACGGGGGGGATCACCCCTCCACTTT
TRBV4-3,TRBJ1-3,.,.,CASSQNPGTGNTIYF,TGCGCCAGCAGCCAAAACCCAGGGACTGGAAACACCATATATTTT
TRBV7-2,TRBJ2-1,.,.,CASSLFVSGPRPGNEQFF,TGTGCCAGCAGCTTATTCGTGTCGGGACCGCGTCCAGGGAATGAGCAGTTCTTC
TRBV28,TRBJ2-6,.,.,CASSWQDVSGANVLTF,TGTGCCAGCAGTTGGCAGGACGTGTCTGGGGCCAACGTCCTGACTTTC
TRBV19,TRBJ1-1,.,TRBD1,CASTPGQGSTEAFF,TGTGCCAGTACCCCGGGACAGGGGAGCACTGAAGCTTTCTTT
TRBV12-5,TRBJ1-4,.,TRBD1,CASGQPGQGQEKLFF,TGTGCTAGTGGTCAGCCGGGACAGGGACAAGAAAAACTGTTTTTT
TRBV4-1,TRBJ2-7,.,.,CASSQDRNRDYEQYF,TGCGCCAGCAGCCAAGATCGAAACAGGGACTACGAGCAGTACTTC
TRBV5-1,TRBJ2-4,.,.,CASSRAGIQNIQYF,TGCGCCAGCAGTCGGGCGGGGATCCAAAACATTCAGTACTTC
TRBV3-1/TRBV3-2,TRBJ1-1,.,TRBD1,CASSQDPTGREAFF,TGTGCCAGCAGCCAAGATCCGACAGGGCGTGAAGCTTTCTTT
TRBV27,TRBJ1-5,.,TRBD1,CASSSGQGIQPQHF,TGTGCCAGCAGTTCAGGACAGGGGATTCAGCCCCAGCATTTT
TRBV19,TRBJ1-4,.,.,CASSKPTGTLEKLFF,TGTGCCAGTAGTAAACCAACCGGGACACTTGAAAAACTGTTTTTT
TRBV11-1,TRBJ2-7,.,.,CASSLAPLHEQYF,TGTGCCAGCAGCTTAGCGCCGCTCCACGAGCAGTACTTC
TRBV7-3,TRBJ2-7,.,TRBD2,CASSQFSGAYEQYF,TGTGCCAGCAGCCAATTTAGCGGGGCCTACGAGCAGTACTTC
TRBV5-1,TRBJ2-7,.,.,CASSLENTYEQYF,TGCGCCAGCAGCCTCGAGAATACCTACGAGCAGTACTTC
TRBV7-9,TRBJ2-1,.,.,CASSLVSPRYNEQFF,TGTGCCAGCAGCTTAGTCAGCCCGAGATACAATGAGCAGTTCTTC
TRBV12-3/TRBV12-4,TRBJ2-4,.,.,CASTLLNGNIQYF,TGTGCCAGCACCCTACTAAACGGAAACATTCAGTACTTC
TRBV2,TRBJ2-7,.,TRBD2,CASRGTQREGQYF,TGTGCCAGCAGGGGAACCCAGCGGGAGGGGCAGTACTTC
TRBV6-1,TRBJ1-2,.,.,CASSEGVGYTF,TGTGCCAGCAGTGAAGGGGTTGGCTACACCTTC
TRBV7-9,TRBJ2-3,once,.,CASSPDADTQYF,TGTGCCAGCAGCCCGGATGCAGATACGCAGTATTTT
TRBV7-9,TRBJ2-3,once,TRBD2,CASSFGLDWGTDTQYF,TGTGCCAGCAGCTTCGGACTAGATTGGGGCACAGATACGCAGTATTTT
TRBV28,TRBJ2-7,few,.,CASSTDRDGGTYEQYF,TGTGCCAGCAGCACCGACCGAGATGGAGGCACCTACGAGCAGTACTTC
TRBV9,TRBJ1-4,.,TRBD1,CASSDGTGFEKLFF,TGTGCCAGCAGCGACGGGACAGGGTTTGAAAAACTGTTTTTT
TRBV14,TRBJ2-3,.,TRBD2,CASSPTSASTDTQYF,TGTGCCAGCAGCCCTACTAGCGCCAGCACAGATACGCAGTATTTT
TRBV19,TRBJ1-1,.,.,CASRDGREWENEAFF,TGTGCCAGTAGGGATGGGCGGGAATGGGAGAATGAAGCTTTCTTT
TRBV4-3,TRBJ1-5,.,.,CASSQGKNQPQHF,TGCGCCAGCAGCCAAGGAAAAAATCAGCCCCAGCATTTT
TRBV6-5,TRBJ1-1,.,TRBD1,CASRGQGLDEAFF,TGTGCCAGCAGAGGACAGGGCTTGGATGAAGCTTTCTTT
TRBV18,TRBJ1-1,.,TRBD1,CASSPEHRGDTEAFF,TGTGCCAGCTCACCAGAGCACAGGGGGGACACTGAAGCTTTCTTT
TRBV5-1,TRBJ2-2,.,.,CASSRPEGTGELFF,TGCGCCAGCAGCCGACCGGAGGGGACCGGGGAGCTGTTTTTT
TRBV7-2,TRBJ2-5,.,TRBD2,CASSLAKAGGANEETQYF,TGTGCCAGCAGCTTAGCGAAAGCGGGGGGCGCTAATGAGGAGACCCAGTACTTC
TRBV6-2/TRBV6-3,TRBJ2-5,.,TRBD2,CASSYGASGNAGETQYF,TGTGCCAGCAGTTACGGGGCTAGCGGGAATGCTGGGGAGACCCAGTACTTC
TRBV6-5,TRBJ1-1,.,.,CASSYGTSAFF,TGTGCCAGCAGTTATGGGACATCAGCTTTCTTT
TRBV5-1,TRBJ1-1,.,.,CASSLSGRSPGEAFF,TGCGCCAGCAGCTTGAGCGGGAGATCTCCCGGGGAAGCTTTCTTT
TRBV9,TRBJ2-5,.,TRBD2,CASSVALAGREETQYF,TGTGCCAGCAGCGTAGCCCTAGCGGGCCGTGAAGAGACCCAGTACTTC
TRBV7-2,TRBJ2-2,once,.,CASSTDRNTGELFF,TGTGCCAGCAGCACCGACAGGAACACCGGGGAGCTGTTTTTT
TRBV12-3/TRBV12-4,TRBJ1-5,.,.,CASRYSNQPQHF,TGTGCCAGCAGGTATAGCAATCAGCCCCAGCATTTT
TRBV7-3,TRBJ2-2,.,.,CASSAAQGGTGELFF,TGTGCCAGCAGCGCGGCGCAGGGGGGCACCGGGGAGCTGTTTTTT
TRBV19,TRBJ2-3,.,.,CASSFGDTQYF,TGTGCCAGTAGTTTCGGGGATACGCAGTATTTT
TRBV28,TRBJ1-1,.,.,CASSLSARGTEAFF,TGTGCCAGCAGTTTATCGGCCAGGGGCACTGAAGCTTTCTTT
TRBV9,TRBJ2-5,.,.,CASSVEAWVGETQYF,TGTGCCAGCAGCGTAGAGGCTTGGGTGGGAGAGACCCAGTACTTC
TRBV19,TRBJ2-2,.,TRBD1,CASGTESTGELFF,TGTGCCAGCGGGACAGAATCCACCGGGGAGCTGTTTTTT
TRBV4-3,TRBJ2-7,.,.,CASSQVGRGRTYEQYF,TGCGCCAGCAGCCAAGTCGGCAGGGGCCGTACCTACGAGCAGTACTTC
TRBV7-2,TRBJ2-3,once,.,CASSPSHSTDTQYF,TGTGCCAGCAGCCCTTCTCACAGCACAGATACGCAGTATTTT
TRBV7-9,TRBJ1-3,once,.,CATRSWDPPTTGYF,TGTGCCACACGGTCTTGGGACCCCCCCACAACCGGATATTTT
TRBV9,TRBJ2-1,once,.,CASSASNEQFF,TGTGCCAGCAGCGCCAGCAATGAGCAGTTCTTC
TRBV28,TRBJ2-7,.,.,CASSLTTGPTYEQYF,TGTGCCAGCAGCCTCACGACAGGACCGACCTACGAGCAGTACTTC
TRBV6-5,TRBJ2-3,once,TRBD2,CASSNIAGNTDTQYF,TGTGCCAGCAGTAATATAGCGGGAAACACAGATACGCAGTATTTT